This TCR beta chain stems from a study of low-dose radiotherapy and immunotherapy resistance in tumors. Study as a whole: Members of Cohort 1 were treated with 0.5 Gy per fraction every 2 weeks. The prescribed total PTV dose was 6.5 Gy. The treatment that patients received was intravenous nivolumab 240 mg every two weeks plus ipilimumab 1 mg/kg every six weeks.

Time point here: after trial treatment. Specified treatment: LDRT plus nivolumab, ipilimumab, low-dose cyclophosphamide and aspirin (RACIN trial). It was nivolumab, ipilimumab, aspirin, low-dose cyclophosphamide and low-dose radiotherapy that donors received. Patients who could take part had advanced solid tumors with no tumor-infiltrating lymphocytes. The CDR3 covers 14 residues. The ends were cut back, 8 bases at V and 0 bases at J, with 11 bases in the middle. The germline V gene has CDR1 MDHEN and CDR2 SYDVKM. This clonotype has just a few counts. TRAV- and TRBV-specific primers primed first-strand cDNA, covering alpha and beta chains. The authors amplified TCRs for 20 PCR cycles with a constant-region primer and a V-primer adapter. TCRdb reprocessed the reads with MiXCR, giving one entry per CDR3 protein. The sample contains approximately 45,000 distinct CDR3 sequences, 25% to 30% of which appear only once.

This chain joins TRBV28 and TRBJ2-1; D is undetermined. Source: PBMCs, taken after low-dose radiotherapy plus immunotherapy. This clonotype originated in a male donor with prostate cancer. The CDR3 DNA follows: TGTGCCAGCTCCCACGGGCCCTCCTACAATGAGCAGTTCTTC. This sequence encodes CASSHGPSYNEQFF.